This paragraph reports one T cell receptor beta chain. Its target is not known. These data come from a study of regulatory T cells in long-lasting Graves disease. Looking at the study overall: The definition of persistent Graves' disease was over 5 years of antithyroid drugs with positive TSH receptor antibodies. Study observations and caveats: Under persistent disease, TRBV28, TRBJ1-2 and TRBJ2-5 were used preferentially.

Specified time point: persistent/refractory GD, antithyroid drugs over 5 years with positive TRAb. Making the TCR library involved RNA that had been extracted from PBMCs. Graves' disease diagnosis relied on American Thyroid Association guidelines. Researchers made TCR beta libraries by using iRepertoire HTBI primers and running Arm-PCR on CDR3 regions. MiXCR, applied by TCRdb to the multiplex PCR reads, yields one record per CDR3 protein. There are 420,000 or so distinct CDR3 sequences in the sample; roughly a quarter occur only once, and about a quarter lies in the top ten. The V and J ends lost 6 bases and 1 base respectively, with 17 bases between them. Germline V lookup: CDR1 MNHNS, CDR2 SASEGT. The CDR3 is made up of 16 amino acids.

The genes are TRBV6-1 and TRBJ2-3; D could derive from TRBD1 or TRBD2 (5 bases each). The receptor comes from a female donor with Graves disease. This specimen consisted of peripheral blood mononuclear cells (PBMCs), obtained when the disease was refractory, from a patient treated with antithyroid drugs. The CDR3 sequence: CASRPPGRSGTDTQYF. The CDR3, as DNA: TGTGCCAGCAGGCCGCCAGGGAGAAGCGGCACAGATACGCAGTATTTT.